This passage covers 11 T cell receptor beta chains from one sample sequenced in a study of vaccination and CD4 T cells after COVID-19. Antigens for these TCRs are unknown. Treatment: approximately 9-day PBMC culture with coronavirus spike peptide pools or control peptides (ViraFEST assay). One should note that the unexposed donor's CD4+ T cells were collected before the COVID-19 pandemic (2011-2018). CD4+ T cells that had been cultured provided DNA sequenced with the Oncomine TCR Beta short-read assay. TCRdb analysed the PCR reads with MiXCR anew, one entry per CDR3 protein. The table shows 7,200 or so distinct CDR3 sequences, with 52% occurring only once. Sequenced sample: CD4+ T cells from blood, cultured in vitro. These receptors all come from a human donor in good health.

This clonotype was counted a few times. The chain links TRBV11-2 to TRBJ1-2; 8 bases map to TRBD1. V shed 3 bases, J shed 8 bases, and the junction held 17 bases outside the gene matches. This CDR3 is 17 amino acids long. Germline CDR1 and CDR2: SGHAT and FQNNGV. The CDR3 DNA follows: TGTGCCAGCAGCTTCCGCCCTCCGGGACAGGAGGTGAGGGGCTACACCTTC. It encodes CASSFRPPGQEVRGYTF.

This clonotype turned up a few times. J is TRBJ2-5 and V is TRBV19; D is unclear. There are 15 residues in the CDR3. Trimming removed 3 bases from V and 5 bases from J, with 16 bases in between. The germline gives CDR1 LNHDA, CDR2 SQIVND (reference sequence). The CDR3 spells CASSMVGPPAETQYF. The CDR3 DNA sequence: TGTGCCAGTAGTATGGTGGGCCCCCCGGCGGAGACCCAGTACTTC.

This clonotype was counted only a few times. The rearrangement joins TRBV19 to TRBJ2-3, with TRBD1 matching 8 bases. CDR1 and CDR2 from the germline V gene are LNHDA and SQIVND (reference sequence). CDR3 length: 15 residues. Trimming at V came to 4 bases and at J to 1 base, leaving 4 bases not matched to a gene. The CDR3 sequence: CASSTPTGGTDTQYF. The CDR3 bases are TGTGCCAGTAGTACCCCGACAGGGGGCACAGATACGCAGTATTTT.

The V and J genes are TRBV15 and TRBJ2-3; 8 bases match TRBD1. Losses at the gene ends were 6 bases for V and 0 bases for J; bases not matched to a gene: 11. CDR1 and CDR2 from the germline V gene are LNHNV and YYDKDF (reference sequence). CDR3 size: 17 residues. CDR3 loop: CATSLYPGQASTDTQYF. The CDR3, as DNA: TGTGCCACCAGTTTGTACCCGGGACAGGCTAGCACAGATACGCAGTATTTT.

This clonotype has only one observation. The gene calls are TRBV23-1 and TRBJ1-1, with D maybe TRBD1 (6 bases). TRBV23-1 is given ORF status, its function remaining uncertain. Trimming pared 8 bases from V and 5 bases from J, leaving 18 bases between. The CDR3 is 14 amino acids. The CDR3 coding sequence is TGCGCCAGCCACACTCGAGGGGGACGGACTGAAGCTTTCTTT. The encoded protein is CASHTRGGRTEAFF.

This chain uses TRBV6-1 with TRBJ2-3; a weak D match, TRBD2 (7 bases). This CDR3 is 16 amino acids long. Germline V gene data show CDR1 as MNHNS and CDR2 as SASEGT. With 7 bases removed from V and 4 bases from J, the gap between germline ends came to 21 bases. The CDR3 loop is CASTSLARGMADTQYF. CDR3 nucleotides: TGTGCCAGCACCTCACTAGCGAGGGGGATGGCAGATACGCAGTATTTT.

This CDR3 reads CASSLGQGNYGYTF. Here the CDR3 DNA reads TGTGCCAGCAGCCTAGGACAGGGAAACTATGGCTACACCTTC. The genes are TRBV7-9 and TRBJ1-2; 8 bases agree with TRBD1. J gave up 2 bases and V 5 bases, and 4 bases lay outside the gene matches. The CDR3 extends over 14 amino acids. Germline CDR1 and CDR2: SEHNR and FQNEAQ (reference sequence).

This clonotype ranks as medium-sized. The chain employs TRBV5-4 and TRBJ2-3; D is undetermined. The germline V gene encodes CDR1 SGHNT and CDR2 YYREEE (reference sequence). V was cut by 0 bases and J by 0 bases, with 2 bases left in between. The CDR3 is 13 amino acids. In nucleotides, the CDR3 is TGTGCCAGCAGCTTGGACAGCACAGATACGCAGTATTTT. Protein product: CASSLDSTDTQYF.

This clonotype was picked up a small number of times. The V gene is TRBV7-9, the J gene TRBJ1-1; 7 nucleotides line up with TRBD1. The germline V gene has CDR1 SEHNR and CDR2 FQNEAQ (reference sequence). This CDR3 comprises 12 residues. Written as DNA, the CDR3 is TGTGGCTCGGGCAGGGGGGAGACTGAAGCTTTCTTT. As protein: CGSGRGETEAFF.

The sample holds a few counts of this clonotype. CDR3 DNA sequence: TGTGCCAGCAGTGAGGGTGGTGGTCCGGAGACCCAGTACTTC. This encodes CASSEGGGPETQYF. The rearrangement uses TRBV2 and TRBJ2-5; D is unclear. This CDR3 spans 14 amino acids. CDR1 SNHLY and CDR2 FYNNEI come from the germline V gene. V was cut by 3 bases and J by 5 bases, with 13 bases left in between.

The gene calls are TRBV6-1 and TRBJ2-7; D gene unclear. This CDR3 region has 13 residues. V shed 4 bases and J shed 3 bases, with 10 bases lying between them. The germline CDR1 and CDR2 sequences are MNHNS and SASEGT. As DNA, the CDR3 is TGTGCCAGCAGTGGGTTCCGACTCTACGAGCAGTACTTC. Translated: CASSGFRLYEQYF.